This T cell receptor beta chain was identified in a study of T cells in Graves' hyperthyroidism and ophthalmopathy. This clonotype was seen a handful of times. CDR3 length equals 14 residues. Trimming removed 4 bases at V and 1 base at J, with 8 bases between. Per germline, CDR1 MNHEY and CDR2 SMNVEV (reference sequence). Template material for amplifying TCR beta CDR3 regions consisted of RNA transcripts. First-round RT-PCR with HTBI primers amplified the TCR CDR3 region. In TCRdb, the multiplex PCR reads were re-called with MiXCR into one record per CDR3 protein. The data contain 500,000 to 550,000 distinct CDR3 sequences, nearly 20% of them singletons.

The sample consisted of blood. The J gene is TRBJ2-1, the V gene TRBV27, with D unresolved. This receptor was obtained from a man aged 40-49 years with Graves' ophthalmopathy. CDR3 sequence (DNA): TGTGCCAGCAGTTCGGTAGTTTCCTACAATGAGCAGTTCTTC. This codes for CASSSVVSYNEQFF.